The clone carrying this T cell receptor (beta chain) has more than one count but fewer than ten. This sample includes further DNA sequences coding for the same CDR3. Researchers divided each subset's genomic DNA evenly across several immunoSEQ plates. TCRdb's table, derived via immunoSEQ multiplex PCR, lists solely in-frame clones and lacks some. Of about 2.2 million clones in the sample, just over 90% are singletons; the top ten hold 1.5% to 2%. This specimen comes from a study of shared clonotypes between healthy human individuals. Trimming removed 5 bases from V and 3 bases from J, with 10 bases in between. Germline V gene lookup returns CDR1 SEHNR and CDR2 FQNEAQ (reference sequence). The CDR3 covers 13 residues. As defined, naive CD8 cells were CD45RO-negative and positively selected for CCR7, with terminally differentiated effector memory CD45RA+ cells excluded.

Material: naive CD8+ T cells from PBMCs. The genes are TRBV7-9 and TRBJ1-1, with a possible D match to TRBD1 (6 bases). This clonotype originated in a man aged 18 to 29 in good health. Some clones in this sample may be carry-over from other donors' samples. In nucleotides, the CDR3 is TGTGCCAGCAGCCCTCGGACAGACACTGAAGCTTTCTTT. Translating it yields CASSPRTDTEAFF.